These T cell receptor beta chains were read from a single sample in a study of T cell responses to AZD1222 COVID-19 vaccine. Sequencing was performed with immunoSEQ multiplex PCR; in TCRdb, only in-frame clones are kept and a portion is missing. The sample has approximately 100,000 clones, about 88% seen once. The starting material was peripheral blood, obtained 28 days after the second AZD1222 dose. These receptors were obtained from an adult who received the AZD1222 COVID-19 vaccine. The CDR3 runs from the conserved cysteine through the conserved F or W. The order of the fields is J gene, D gene, clone size, V gene, CDR3 protein, CDR3 DNA. A D gene is named only where the DNA matches it firmly. Size values are once, few and many counts, or a class for expanded clones, and some rows have none.

j_call: TRBJ1-1
d_call: .
clone_size: .
v_call: TRBV6-6
cdr3_aa: CASKSGVDTEAFF
cdr3_nt: TGTGCCAGCAAATCAGGGGTCGACACTGAAGCTTTCTTT

j_call: TRBJ2-3
d_call: .
clone_size: .
v_call: TRBV4-1
cdr3_aa: CASSQAGNTDTQYF
cdr3_nt: TGCGCCAGCAGCCAAGCAGGGAACACAGATACGCAGTATTTT

j_call: TRBJ1-1
d_call: .
clone_size: .
v_call: TRBV2
cdr3_aa: CASSPTWTNTEAFF
cdr3_nt: TGTGCCAGCAGTCCGACATGGACGAACACTGAAGCTTTCTTT

j_call: TRBJ2-7
d_call: TRBD2
clone_size: few
v_call: TRBV3-1/TRBV3-2
cdr3_aa: CASSRTGTSGDEQYF
cdr3_nt: TGTGCCAGCAGCCGAACCGGGACTAGCGGCGACGAGCAGTACTTC

j_call: TRBJ2-1
d_call: .
clone_size: .
v_call: TRBV9
cdr3_aa: CASSSRRGPGDEQFF
cdr3_nt: TGTGCCAGCAGCTCCCGGAGGGGGCCAGGGGATGAGCAGTTCTTC

j_call: TRBJ2-5
d_call: .
clone_size: .
v_call: TRBV5-1
cdr3_aa: CASSLVPGEETQYF
cdr3_nt: TGCGCCAGCAGCTTGGTTCCGGGAGAAGAGACCCAGTACTTC

j_call: TRBJ1-3
d_call: .
clone_size: .
v_call: TRBV5-1
cdr3_aa: CASSPGPVSSGNTIYF
cdr3_nt: TGCGCCAGCAGCCCTGGGCCAGTCAGCTCTGGAAACACCATATATTTT

j_call: TRBJ1-2
d_call: .
clone_size: .
v_call: TRBV19
cdr3_aa: CASSRGINYGYTF
cdr3_nt: TGTGCCAGTAGTAGGGGAATCAACTATGGCTACACCTTC

j_call: TRBJ1-2
d_call: TRBD1
clone_size: .
v_call: TRBV7-9
cdr3_aa: CASSTGQGGYGYTF
cdr3_nt: TGTGCCAGCAGCACTGGACAGGGAGGTTATGGCTACACCTTC

j_call: TRBJ1-4
d_call: TRBD1
clone_size: .
v_call: TRBV7-6
cdr3_aa: CASSLGTGSGREKLFF
cdr3_nt: TGTGCCAGCAGCTTAGGGACAGGGAGCGGCCGAGAAAAACTGTTTTTT

j_call: TRBJ2-2
d_call: .
clone_size: .
v_call: TRBV27
cdr3_aa: CASSLRIRTGVNTGELFF
cdr3_nt: TGTGCCAGCAGTTTACGGATAAGGACGGGAGTGAACACCGGGGAGCTGTTTTTT

j_call: TRBJ1-2
d_call: TRBD1
clone_size: once
v_call: TRBV3-1/TRBV3-2
cdr3_aa: CASSHGQDFYGYTF
cdr3_nt: TGTGCCAGCAGCCATGGACAGGATTTTTATGGCTACACCTTC

j_call: TRBJ2-7
d_call: TRBD1
clone_size: .
v_call: TRBV29-1
cdr3_aa: CSVNEPGQGRYEQYF
cdr3_nt: TGCAGCGTTAACGAACCGGGACAGGGTAGGTACGAGCAGTACTTC

j_call: TRBJ2-2
d_call: .
clone_size: .
v_call: TRBV11-2
cdr3_aa: CASTGTGTGELFF
cdr3_nt: TGTGCCAGCACCGGTACGGGAACCGGGGAGCTGTTTTTT

j_call: TRBJ1-3
d_call: .
clone_size: few
v_call: TRBV6-1
cdr3_aa: CASSEVGVRANTIYF
cdr3_nt: TGTGCCAGCAGTGAAGTAGGGGTCAGGGCCAACACCATATATTTT

j_call: TRBJ2-2
d_call: .
clone_size: .
v_call: TRBV19
cdr3_aa: CASSTGRSTNTGELFF
cdr3_nt: TGTGCCAGTAGTACTGGGCGTTCAACTAACACCGGGGAGCTGTTTTTT

j_call: TRBJ2-7
d_call: TRBD1
clone_size: .
v_call: TRBV10-2
cdr3_aa: CASSVGTESSYEQYF
cdr3_nt: TGCGCCAGCAGTGTAGGGACAGAAAGCTCCTACGAGCAGTACTTC

j_call: TRBJ2-5
d_call: .
clone_size: .
v_call: TRBV19
cdr3_aa: CASSIQGSETQYF
cdr3_nt: TGTGCCAGTAGTATCCAGGGGAGCGAGACCCAGTACTTC

j_call: TRBJ2-1
d_call: .
clone_size: .
v_call: TRBV3-1/TRBV3-2
cdr3_aa: CASSLLVNEQFF
cdr3_nt: TGTGCCAGCAGCCTACTAGTGAATGAGCAGTTCTTC

j_call: TRBJ1-2
d_call: .
clone_size: .
v_call: TRBV10-3
cdr3_aa: CAISELASHPEEYGYTF
cdr3_nt: TGTGCCATCAGTGAGCTGGCCTCCCACCCAGAAGAATATGGCTACACCTTC

j_call: TRBJ1-5
d_call: .
clone_size: .
v_call: TRBV5-1
cdr3_aa: CASSPQGTLNQPQHF
cdr3_nt: TGCGCCAGCAGTCCCCAGGGCACGCTCAATCAGCCCCAGCATTTT

j_call: TRBJ2-2
d_call: TRBD1
clone_size: .
v_call: TRBV7-9
cdr3_aa: CASSLDDRVTTGELFF
cdr3_nt: TGTGCCAGCAGCCTCGACGACAGGGTGACCACCGGGGAGCTGTTTTTT

j_call: TRBJ1-3
d_call: .
clone_size: few
v_call: TRBV2
cdr3_aa: CASSERLSTYSGNTIYF
cdr3_nt: TGTGCCAGCAGTGAACGTCTTTCAACCTACTCTGGAAACACCATATATTTT

j_call: TRBJ1-6
d_call: .
clone_size: once
v_call: TRBV3-1/TRBV3-2
cdr3_aa: CASSTGATYNSPLHF
cdr3_nt: TGTGCCAGCAGCACCGGGGCTACCTATAATTCACCCCTCCACTTT

j_call: TRBJ1-6
d_call: .
clone_size: .
v_call: TRBV30
cdr3_aa: CAWSVARTSPLHF
cdr3_nt: TGTGCCTGGAGTGTTGCGAGAACCTCACCCCTCCACTTT

j_call: TRBJ1-2
d_call: .
clone_size: .
v_call: TRBV19
cdr3_aa: CASSMAGTPYGYTF
cdr3_nt: TGTGCCAGTAGTATGGCTGGGACTCCCTATGGCTACACCTTC

j_call: TRBJ2-7
d_call: .
clone_size: once
v_call: TRBV7-6
cdr3_aa: CASSLERHGRSEQYF
cdr3_nt: TGTGCCAGCAGCTTAGAGAGACATGGACGGAGCGAGCAGTACTTC

j_call: TRBJ1-2
d_call: .
clone_size: .
v_call: TRBV12-3/TRBV12-4
cdr3_aa: CASSPGSYGYTF
cdr3_nt: TGTGCCAGCAGTCCGGGTTCCTATGGCTACACCTTC

j_call: TRBJ1-5
d_call: TRBD1
clone_size: .
v_call: TRBV7-9
cdr3_aa: CASSRTGDNQPQHF
cdr3_nt: TGTGCCAGCAGCAGGACAGGGGACAATCAGCCCCAGCATTTT

j_call: TRBJ1-5
d_call: TRBD1
clone_size: .
v_call: TRBV7-2
cdr3_aa: CASSTGQGGSNQPQHF
cdr3_nt: TGTGCCAGCAGCACGGGACAGGGTGGTAGCAATCAGCCCCAGCATTTT

j_call: TRBJ1-5
d_call: .
clone_size: .
v_call: TRBV30
cdr3_aa: CAWSHPGGGQPQHF
cdr3_nt: TGTGCCTGGAGTCACCCCGGGGGGGGACAGCCCCAGCATTTT

j_call: TRBJ1-5
d_call: TRBD1
clone_size: .
v_call: TRBV6-5
cdr3_aa: CASSPGTGGVQPQHF
cdr3_nt: TGTGCCAGCAGCCCCGGGACAGGGGGCGTTCAGCCCCAGCATTTT

j_call: TRBJ1-1
d_call: .
clone_size: .
v_call: TRBV12-3/TRBV12-4
cdr3_aa: CASSSQGNTEAFF
cdr3_nt: TGTGCCAGCAGTTCCCAGGGGAACACTGAAGCTTTCTTT

j_call: TRBJ2-5
d_call: TRBD1
clone_size: .
v_call: TRBV9
cdr3_aa: CASSAGQQETQYF
cdr3_nt: TGTGCCAGCAGCGCGGGACAGCAAGAGACCCAGTACTTC

j_call: TRBJ2-6
d_call: .
clone_size: .
v_call: TRBV5-1
cdr3_aa: CASSRHLSGANVLTF
cdr3_nt: TGCGCCAGCAGCCGACACCTCTCTGGGGCCAACGTCCTGACTTTC

j_call: TRBJ1-6
d_call: .
clone_size: .
v_call: TRBV2
cdr3_aa: CASSETMANSPLHF
cdr3_nt: TGTGCCAGCAGTGAGACCATGGCGAATTCACCCCTCCACTTT

j_call: TRBJ1-6
d_call: .
clone_size: .
v_call: TRBV15
cdr3_aa: CATSRDLQGGSPLHF
cdr3_nt: TGTGCCACCAGCAGAGATCTGCAGGGTGGATCACCCCTCCACTTT

j_call: TRBJ2-1
d_call: .
clone_size: .
v_call: TRBV5-1
cdr3_aa: CASSSGVYGQFF
cdr3_nt: TGCGCCAGCAGCTCGGGGGTCTACGGGCAGTTCTTC

j_call: TRBJ2-1
d_call: .
clone_size: .
v_call: TRBV19
cdr3_aa: CASSMRDSGYNEQFF
cdr3_nt: TGTGCCAGTAGTATGCGGGACTCAGGGTACAATGAGCAGTTCTTC

j_call: TRBJ2-1
d_call: .
clone_size: .
v_call: TRBV5-4
cdr3_aa: CASSLSSFSYNEQFF
cdr3_nt: TGTGCCAGCAGCTTGTCATCGTTTTCGTACAATGAGCAGTTCTTC

j_call: TRBJ2-2
d_call: .
clone_size: .
v_call: TRBV9
cdr3_aa: CASSAATNTGELFF
cdr3_nt: TGTGCCAGCAGCGCGGCGACGAACACCGGGGAGCTGTTTTTT

j_call: TRBJ2-3
d_call: TRBD2
clone_size: .
v_call: TRBV5-4
cdr3_aa: CASSLRLAGSTDTQYF
cdr3_nt: TGTGCCAGCAGCTTGAGGTTAGCGGGGTCCACAGATACGCAGTATTTT